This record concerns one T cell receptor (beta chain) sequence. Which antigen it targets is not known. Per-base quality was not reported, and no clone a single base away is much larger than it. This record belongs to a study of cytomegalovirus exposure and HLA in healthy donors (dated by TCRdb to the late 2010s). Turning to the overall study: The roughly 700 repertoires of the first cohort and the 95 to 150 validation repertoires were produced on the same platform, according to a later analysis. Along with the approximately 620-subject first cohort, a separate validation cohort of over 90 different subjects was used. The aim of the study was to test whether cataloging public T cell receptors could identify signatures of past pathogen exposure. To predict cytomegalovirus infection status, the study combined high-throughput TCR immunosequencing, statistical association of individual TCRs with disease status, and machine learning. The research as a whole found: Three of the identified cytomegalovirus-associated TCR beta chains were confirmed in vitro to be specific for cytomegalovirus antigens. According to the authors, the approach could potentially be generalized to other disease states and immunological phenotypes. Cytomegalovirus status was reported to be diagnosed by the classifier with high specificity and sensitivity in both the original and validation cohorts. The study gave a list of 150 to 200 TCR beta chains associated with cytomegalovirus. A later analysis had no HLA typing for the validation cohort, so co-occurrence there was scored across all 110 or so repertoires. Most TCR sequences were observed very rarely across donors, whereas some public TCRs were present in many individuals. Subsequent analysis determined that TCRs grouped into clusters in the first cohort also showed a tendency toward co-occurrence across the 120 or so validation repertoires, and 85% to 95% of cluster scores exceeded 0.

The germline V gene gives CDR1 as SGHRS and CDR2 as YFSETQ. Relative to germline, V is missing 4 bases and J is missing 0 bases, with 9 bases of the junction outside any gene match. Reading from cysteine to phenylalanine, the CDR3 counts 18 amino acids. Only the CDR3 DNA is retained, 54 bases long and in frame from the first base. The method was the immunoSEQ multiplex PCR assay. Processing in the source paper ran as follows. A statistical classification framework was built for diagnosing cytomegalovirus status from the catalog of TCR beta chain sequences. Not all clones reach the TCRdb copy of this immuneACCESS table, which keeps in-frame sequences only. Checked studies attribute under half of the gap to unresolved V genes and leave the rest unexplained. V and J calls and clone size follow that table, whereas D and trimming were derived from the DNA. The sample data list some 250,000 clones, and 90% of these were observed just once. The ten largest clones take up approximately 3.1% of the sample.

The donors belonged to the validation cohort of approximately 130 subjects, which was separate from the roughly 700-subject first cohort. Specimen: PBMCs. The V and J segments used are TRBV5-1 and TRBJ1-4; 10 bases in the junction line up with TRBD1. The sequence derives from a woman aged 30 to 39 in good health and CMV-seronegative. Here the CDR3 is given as CASSPGQGEIPTNEKLFF. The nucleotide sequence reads TGCGCCAGCAGCCCCGGACAGGGGGAGATTCCAACTAATGAAAAACTGTTTTTT.